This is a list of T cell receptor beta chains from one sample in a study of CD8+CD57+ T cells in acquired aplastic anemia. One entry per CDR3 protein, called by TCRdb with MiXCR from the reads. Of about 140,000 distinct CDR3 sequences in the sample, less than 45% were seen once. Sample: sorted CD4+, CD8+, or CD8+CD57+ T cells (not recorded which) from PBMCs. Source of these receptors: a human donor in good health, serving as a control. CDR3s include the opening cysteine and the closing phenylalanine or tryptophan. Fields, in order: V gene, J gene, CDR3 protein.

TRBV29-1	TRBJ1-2	CSVEDRYGYTF
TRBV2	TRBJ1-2	CASSGQVNYGYTF
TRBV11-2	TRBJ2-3	CASSLDFRDSTDTQYF
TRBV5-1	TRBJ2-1	CASSLLAGTSYNEQFF
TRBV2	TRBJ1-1	CASRDRVTEAFF
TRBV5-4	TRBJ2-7	CASSLGARVEEQYF
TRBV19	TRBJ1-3	CASSRGAGNTIYF
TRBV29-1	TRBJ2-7	CSGADSDSYEQYF
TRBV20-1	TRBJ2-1	CSATLSGSYNEQFF
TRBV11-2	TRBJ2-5	CASRTGTSGGEETRHF
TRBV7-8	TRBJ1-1	CASSSMVTFTTEAFF
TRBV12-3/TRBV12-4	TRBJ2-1	CASSFVTRAYNEQFF
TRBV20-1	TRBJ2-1	CSARRGAYNEQFF
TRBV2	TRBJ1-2	CASSRDREYGYTF
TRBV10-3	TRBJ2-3	CAITSGGTDTQYF
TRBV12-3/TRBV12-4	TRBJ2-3	CASSLGLAGTDTQYF
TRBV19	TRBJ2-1	CASSHSGTAYNEQFF
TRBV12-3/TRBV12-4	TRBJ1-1	CASSLDPIGNEAFF
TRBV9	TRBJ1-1	CACSAARQGARAFF
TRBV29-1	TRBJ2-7	CSVASGIDYEQYF
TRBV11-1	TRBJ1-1	CASSSWGDNMNTEAFF
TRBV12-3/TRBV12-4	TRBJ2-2	CASSFRHPRTGELFF
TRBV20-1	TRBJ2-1	CSAHRGMAGGNEQFF
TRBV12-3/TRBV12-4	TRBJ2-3	CASSKTDTQYF
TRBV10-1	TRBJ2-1	CASGRDSVNNEQFF
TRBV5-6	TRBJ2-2	CASSFWRGAHLTGELFF
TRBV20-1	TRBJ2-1	CSARPWSSARGNEQFF
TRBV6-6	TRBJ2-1	CASSSTGYEQFF
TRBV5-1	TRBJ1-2	CASSLGTGGLLGYTF
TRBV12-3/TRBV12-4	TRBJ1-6	CASSPVGDSPLHF
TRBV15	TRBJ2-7	CATSRVLSLLDEQYF
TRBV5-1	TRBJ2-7	CASSLGLDEQYF
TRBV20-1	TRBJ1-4	CSARSNRDILQGTNEKLFF
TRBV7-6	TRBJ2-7	CASSLGGDEQYF
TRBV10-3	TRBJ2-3	CAISGLAGGVSTDTQYF
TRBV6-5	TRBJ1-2	CASSYSGQGPYGYTF
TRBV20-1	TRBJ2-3	CSATRQPLSTDTQYF
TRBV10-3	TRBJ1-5	CAISERQSNQPQHF
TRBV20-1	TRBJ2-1	CSALGDRAYTEQFF
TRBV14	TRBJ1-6	CATSDFKPGTGGSPLHF
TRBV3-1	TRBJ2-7	CASSTGVLDEQCF
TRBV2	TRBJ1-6	CASSPAAVNSPLHF